These 22 T cell receptor beta chains were all obtained from the same sample, sequenced in a study of T cell repertoires in cytomegalovirus infection. These receptors' targets are unknown. From the reads, TCRdb called clonotypes with MiXCR, one entry per CDR3 protein. The sample comprises 700,000 to 950,000 distinct CDR3 sequences, 30% to 35% of which are singletons, and 9.5% to 15% rests with the top ten. Sequencing used cultured CD8+ T cells from PBMCs, obtained from culture after CMV antigen stimulation. The receptor source for this set is a human donor in good health (CMV status not recorded). Some clones in this sample may be carry-over from other donors' samples.

The genes are TRBV24-1 and TRBJ2-2; 7 bases align to TRBD2. V shed 3 bases, J shed 9 bases, and the junction held 15 bases outside the gene matches. This CDR3 contains 17 residues. The germline V gene encodes CDR1 KGHDR and CDR2 SFDVKD. The CDR3 reads CATSDPAIERGIWELFF. The CDR3 DNA reads as TGTGCCACCAGTGATCCTGCGATCGAGCGGGGTATCTGGGAGCTGTTTTTT.

This clonotype was seen a few times. The chain has TRBV27 and TRBJ2-1; D unclear. Germline CDR1 reads MNHEY; CDR2 reads SMNVEV (reference sequence). This CDR3 is built from 13 residues. The germline V and J ends were trimmed by 1 base and 7 bases, with 8 bases remaining between them. CDR3 in amino acids: CASSLLWVNEQFF. CDR3 coding DNA: TGTGCCAGCAGTTTATTATGGGTTAATGAGCAGTTCTTC.

This rearrangement joins TRBV7-9 to TRBJ1-3; no clear D gene. This CDR3 region has 16 residues. Germline V gene sequence: CDR1 SEHNR, CDR2 FQNEAQ (reference sequence). Trimming took off 4 bases at V and 0 bases at J, with 13 bases between the two ends. CDR3 amino acids: CASSSAGRYSGNTIYF. In nucleotides, the CDR3 is TGTGCCAGCAGCTCGGCAGGTCGATACTCTGGAAACACCATATATTTT.

The chain couples TRBV25-1 to TRBJ1-1; no clear D. Germline V lookup: CDR1 MGHDK, CDR2 SYGVNS. CDR3 size: 12 residues. The ends were cut back, 4 bases at V and 5 bases at J, with 8 bases in the middle. CDR3 in amino acids: CASSGHGTEAFF. In DNA, the CDR3 is TGTGCCAGCAGTGGCCATGGGACTGAAGCTTTCTTT.

The V call is TRBV29-1, the J call TRBJ1-1; D ambiguous. The germline V gene has CDR1 SQVTM and CDR2 ANQGSEA. V lost 0 bases and J 1 base, leaving 9 bases between the germline ends. The CDR3 runs 14 residues. The chain's CDR3 is CSVEDFGKNTEAFF. As DNA, the CDR3 is TGCAGCGTTGAAGATTTTGGAAAGAACACTGAAGCTTTCTTT.

At least ten counts were recorded for this clonotype. This sequence joins TRBV7-6 and TRBJ2-7; 11 bases line up with TRBD1. J gave up 1 base and V 3 bases, and 2 bases lay outside the gene matches. The CDR3 has 15 residues. The germline V gene has CDR1 SGHVS and CDR2 FNYEAQ. The CDR3 loop is CASSFGQGASYEQYF. CDR3 nucleotide sequence: TGTGCCAGCAGCTTCGGACAGGGGGCATCCTACGAGCAGTACTTC.

V gene TRBV4-3 combines with J gene TRBJ1-1, with a tentative D call TRBD1 (5 bases). The V and J ends lost 3 bases and 3 bases respectively, with 11 bases between them. The germline CDR1 and CDR2 sequences are LGHNA and YSLEER. This CDR3 comprises 14 residues. CDR3 protein: CASSHGDGDTEAFF. DNA for the CDR3: TGCGCCAGCAGCCATGGGGACGGGGACACTGAAGCTTTCTTT.

This clonotype appeared a few times. The V call is TRBV20-1, the J call TRBJ2-7, with TRBD1 matching over 9 bases. The germline CDR1 and CDR2 sequences are DFQATT and SNEGSKA (reference sequence). The junction had 8 bases not matched to a gene; V was cut back by 6 bases and J by 2 bases. The CDR3 loop spans 14 amino acids. The CDR3, as DNA: TGCAGTGCCGGGGACAGGGAGTTTCCCTACGAGCAGTACTTC. Protein sequence: CSAGDREFPYEQYF.

At least ten counts were recorded for this clonotype. The genes are TRBV7-2 and TRBJ2-1, with D possibly TRBD1 on 5 matching bases. Germline loops: CDR1 SGHTA, CDR2 FQGNSA. V was shortened by 5 bases and J by 1 base, with 15 bases between the two germline ends. The CDR3 sequence is 16 residues long. The CDR3 DNA reads as TGTGCCAGCAGCCGATGGGCAGGGCATTCCTACAATGAGCAGTTCTTC. The encoded protein is CASSRWAGHSYNEQFF.

The V gene is TRBV19, the J gene TRBJ2-5; 8 nucleotides match TRBD1. The V gene end was trimmed by 3 bases and the J gene end by 0 bases; junction bases not matched to a gene: 3. CDR3 length: 15 amino acids. Per germline, CDR1 LNHDA and CDR2 SQIVND (reference sequence). The CDR3 DNA sequence: TGTGCCAGTAGTATCGGGGACAGGTACCAAGAGACCCAGTACTTC. This encodes CASSIGDRYQETQYF.

The CDR3 coding sequence is TGTGCCAGCAGCCCGAAAGGGGGGGATGAGCAGTTCTTC. Its translation is CASSPKGGDEQFF. This rearrangement joins TRBV7-9 to TRBJ2-1; a possible D gene is TRBD2 (7 bases). Trimming cost V 5 bases and J 8 bases, with 13 bases left between them. CDR3 length: 13 residues. The V gene's germline CDR1 is SEHNR and CDR2 FQNEAQ (reference sequence).

Notes on this clonotype: A single base separates this from a much larger clone, so it may be a read error. V and J are TRBV27 and TRBJ2-7, with no clear D. The CDR3 runs to 13 residues. CDR1 and CDR2 (germline): MNHEY, SMNVEV (reference sequence). CDR3 DNA sequence: TGTGTCAGCAGTTTATCCGGGCCCTACGAGCAGTACTTC. Residues: CVSSLSGPYEQYF.

The chain is built from TRBV5-1 and TRBJ2-1; TRBD2 matches 8 bases. The V segment lost 1 base and the J segment 7 bases; nucleotides outside the gene matches: 7. Germline CDR1 is SGHRS and CDR2 is YFSETQ. The CDR3 loop spans 15 amino acids. In nucleotides, the CDR3 is TGCGCCAGCAGCTTGACAGCGGGGGCCGTTAATGAGCAGTTCTTC. Protein: CASSLTAGAVNEQFF.

This clonotype was counted at least ten times. Here the CDR3 reads CASSFFIIGDRPSGNTIYF. The DNA for the CDR3 is TGTGCCAGCAGCTTTTTCATTATTGGAGACAGGCCCTCTGGAAACACCATATATTTT. This sequence joins TRBV7-8 and TRBJ1-3; possible D gene TRBD1, 6 bases. The CDR3 loop spans 19 amino acids. Germline V gene lookup returns CDR1 SGHVS and CDR2 FQNEAQ. V lost 3 bases and J 0 bases, leaving 21 bases between the germline ends.

This clonotype has at least ten counts. This chain connects TRBV7-8 to TRBJ1-1, with TRBD1 as a possible D gene (5 bases). V lost 3 bases and J lost 6, with 11 bases in between. The CDR3 spans 13 residues. The germline CDR1 and CDR2 sequences are SGHVS and FQNEAQ. CDR3 DNA sequence: TGTGCCAGCAGCTTTCTGGGAGGGGCTGAAGCTTTCTTT. Translated, it gives CASSFLGGAEAFF.

This chain uses TRBV7-2 with TRBJ1-1; D unresolved. Germline lookup yields CDR1 SGHTA and CDR2 FQGNSA. The CDR3 has 14 residues. V was clipped by 2 bases and J by 3 bases, with 10 bases between them. CDR3 nucleotides: TGTGCCAGCAGCTTAAGGGTGACCTACACTGAAGCTTTCTTT. This encodes CASSLRVTYTEAFF.

The rearrangement uses TRBV27 and TRBJ1-2; D possibly corresponds to TRBD1 (5 bases). Trimming took off 5 bases at V and 7 bases at J, with 14 bases between the two ends. This CDR3 is built from 13 residues. Germline assignment: CDR1 MNHEY and CDR2 SMNVEV (reference sequence). CDR3 bases: TGTGCCAGCAGTCCCCTGACGGGGGTTGGCTACACCTTC. This encodes CASSPLTGVGYTF.

This clonotype was detected only a few times. The chain is built from TRBV27 and TRBJ1-4, with unresolved D. The CDR3 is 16 residues long. The V end was cut by 6 bases, the J end by 3 bases, with 17 bases between. Germline CDR1 is MNHEY and CDR2 is SMNVEV (reference sequence). The CDR3 nucleotides read TGTGCCAGCAGGCGACACCCGTCGGGAGCTAATGAAAAACTGTTTTTT. Protein: CASRRHPSGANEKLFF.

V gene TRBV29-1 combines with J gene TRBJ2-2; weak D call: TRBD1 (6 bases). Trimming took off 6 bases at V and 1 base at J, with 12 bases between the two ends. CDR1 SQVTM and CDR2 ANQGSEA come from the germline V gene. This CDR3 comprises 14 residues. Written as DNA, the CDR3 is TGCAGCGTATTGACAGGAGAGAACACCGGGGAGCTGTTTTTT. Protein sequence: CSVLTGENTGELFF.

The chain carries TRBV7-9 and TRBJ1-1; maybe TRBD1 (5 bases). The CDR3 contains 12 residues. Deletions cut 7 bases from V and 8 bases from J, with 14 bases between. Germline V lookup: CDR1 SEHNR, CDR2 FQNEAQ (reference sequence). The CDR3 DNA follows: TGTGCCAGCAATGAAGATCGGGGGGAAGCTTTCTTT. Translation gives CASNEDRGEAFF.

This sequence joins TRBV7-9 and TRBJ2-2; D is uncertain. Germline loops: CDR1 SEHNR, CDR2 FQNEAQ (reference sequence). The CDR3 is 15 amino acids. V was cut by 4 bases and J by 1 base, with 10 bases left in between. For the CDR3, the DNA is TGTGCCAGCAGCTCAACCCGTCTGAACACCGGGGAGCTGTTTTTT. The encoded protein is CASSSTRLNTGELFF. The full variable domain, its missing parts supplied by reference TRBV7-9 and TRBJ2-2, is DTGVSQNPRHKITKRGQNVTFRCDPISEHNRLYWYRQTLGQGPEFLTYFQNEAQLEKSRLLSDRFSAERPKGSFSTLEIQRTEQGDSAMYLCASSSTRLNTGELFFGEGSRLTVL.

This clonotype was counted a single time. The CDR3 sequence is CASSLGGGKRDTEAFF. DNA of the CDR3: TGTGCCAGCAGTTTAGGAGGGGGCAAGAGGGACACTGAAGCTTTCTTT. V usage is TRBV27 and J usage is TRBJ1-1; TRBD1 matches 7 bases. The trim removed 2 bases at V and 3 bases at J, leaving 9 bases unmatched. Germline lookup yields CDR1 MNHEY and CDR2 SMNVEV (reference sequence). CDR3 size: 16 residues.